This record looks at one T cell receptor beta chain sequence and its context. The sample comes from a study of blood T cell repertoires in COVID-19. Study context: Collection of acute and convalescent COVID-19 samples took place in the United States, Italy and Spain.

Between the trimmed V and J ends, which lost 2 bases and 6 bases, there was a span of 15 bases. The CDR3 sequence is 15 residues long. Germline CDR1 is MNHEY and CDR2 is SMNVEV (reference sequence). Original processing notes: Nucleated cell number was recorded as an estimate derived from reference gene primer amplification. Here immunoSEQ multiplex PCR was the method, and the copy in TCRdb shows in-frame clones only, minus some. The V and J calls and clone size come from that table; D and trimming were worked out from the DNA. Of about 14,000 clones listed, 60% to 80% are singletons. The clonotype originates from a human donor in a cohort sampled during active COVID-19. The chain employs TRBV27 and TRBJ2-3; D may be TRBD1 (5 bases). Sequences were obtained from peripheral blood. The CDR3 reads CASSLRGPEFDTQYF. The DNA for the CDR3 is TGTGCCAGCAGTTTAAGGGGCCCGGAGTTTGATACGCAGTATTTT.